One sample yielded the 27 T cell receptor beta chains listed below, sequenced in a study of cytomegalovirus exposure and HLA in healthy donors. Primers for the PCR totalled 60 Vbeta and 13 Jbeta. Generated by immunoSEQ multiplex PCR, the TCRdb table keeps only in-frame clones and is missing some. The sample carries about 170,000 clones, less than 90% recorded once. The sample comprised PBMCs. These receptor sequences come from a woman in her 50s in good health and CMV-seropositive.

The V gene is TRBV25-1, the J gene TRBJ2-5; possibly TRBD1 for D (5 bases). The V gene's germline CDR1 is MGHDK and CDR2 SYGVNS. The V gene lost 0 bases and the J gene lost 3 bases, with 8 bases spanning the gap. This CDR3 is 14 amino acids long. This CDR3 is CASSEYPGKETQYF. As DNA, the CDR3 is TGTGCCAGCAGTGAATACCCAGGGAAAGAGACCCAGTACTTC.

The chain uses TRBV27 and TRBJ2-3, with D perhaps TRBD2 (6 bases). CDR3 length: 17 residues. Germline V gene lookup returns CDR1 MNHEY and CDR2 SMNVEV (reference sequence). V gave up 6 bases and J gave up 5 bases, with 24 bases separating them. This CDR3 is CASSPAHLAPAGDTQYF. In nucleotides, the CDR3 is TGTGCCAGCAGCCCCGCACATCTAGCGCCCGCTGGAGATACGCAGTATTTT.

This sequence joins TRBV28 and TRBJ1-4, with unresolved D. Looked up from germline, CDR1 is MDHEN and CDR2 is SYDVKM. Between the trimmed V and J ends, which lost 6 bases and 7 bases, there was a span of 6 bases. There are 11 residues in the CDR3. CDR3 in DNA: TGTGCCAGCAGCGAGCTTGAAAAACTGTTTTTT. This sequence encodes CASSELEKLFF.

The rearrangement uses TRBV29-1 and TRBJ1-1; 8 bases map to TRBD1. This CDR3 contains 15 residues. J lost 0 bases, V lost 6 bases, and 9 bases had no gene match. Germline V CDR1 and CDR2: SQVTM, ANQGSEA. The CDR3 region has the DNA TGCAGCGTGGGGGGTAGGGGACAGGTGAACACTGAAGCTTTCTTT. This gives the protein CSVGGRGQVNTEAFF.

This chain links TRBV7-2 with TRBJ2-3; D is perhaps TRBD2 (5 bases). The germline V gene encodes CDR1 SGHTA and CDR2 FQGNSA. The V end lost 5 bases, the J end lost 2 bases, and 14 bases lay between the germline ends. The CDR3 is 15 amino acids. CDR3 region: CASSRAGGVTDTQYF. The CDR3 region has the DNA TGTGCCAGCAGCCGGGCGGGTGGGGTCACAGATACGCAGTATTTT.

About this clone: The germline gene is not matched at one end of the junction; a read error may be the cause. The chain is built from TRBV7-2 and TRBJ1-2; D remains ambiguous. The V gene's germline CDR1 is SGHTA and CDR2 FQGNSA. This CDR3 comprises 14 residues. The CDR3: CASSLATPNYGYTF. CDR3 coding DNA: TGTGCCAGCAGCCTAGCGACACCAAACTATGGCTACACCTTC.

The chain combines TRBV7-3 with TRBJ2-1, with TRBD2 as a possible D gene (5 bases). The length of the CDR3 is 16 residues. V lost 3 bases and J lost 8, with 20 bases in between. Germline V lookup: CDR1 SGHTA, CDR2 FQGTGA. The CDR3 bases are TGTGCCAGCAGCTTTCATCCGGGAAGAACTAGAGATGAGCAGTTCTTC. It is translated as CASSFHPGRTRDEQFF.

V and J are TRBV29-1 and TRBJ2-7, with D uncertain. The CDR3 totals 18 residues. Germline values: CDR1 SQVTM, CDR2 ANQGSEA. V gave up 2 bases and J gave up 3 bases, with 26 bases separating them. This chain's CDR3 is CSVEKLIPLWLIYYEQYF. CDR3 in DNA: TGCAGCGTTGAAAAGCTTATCCCGCTGTGGTTGATCTACTACGAGCAGTACTTC.

The chain has TRBV6-5 and TRBJ2-3; a weak D match, TRBD2 (6 bases). This CDR3 spans 12 amino acids. The V gene lost 7 bases and the J gene lost 6 bases, with 11 bases spanning the gap. Germline V gene sequence: CDR1 MNHEY, CDR2 SVGAGI. This chain's CDR3 is CASMGTADTQYF. CDR3 bases: TGTGCCAGCATGGGGACTGCGGATACGCAGTATTTT.

The J gene is TRBJ2-1, the V gene TRBV6-5; possibly TRBD1 for D (6 bases). The V and J ends lost 10 bases and 6 bases respectively, with 13 bases between them. The CDR3 is 12 residues long. Germline loops: CDR1 MNHEY, CDR2 SVGAGI. For the CDR3, the DNA is TGTGCCACCCAGGGGTTTGGCAATGAGCAGTTCTTC. Translating gives CATQGFGNEQFF.

This clone was counted only a few times. The chain employs TRBV7-8 and TRBJ1-5; D is unclear. The V end lost 1 base, the J end lost 0 bases, and 10 bases lay between the germline ends. Germline assignment: CDR1 SGHVS and CDR2 FQNEAQ. The CDR3 is made up of 16 amino acids. In nucleotides, the CDR3 is TGTGCCAGCAGCTTAGGCGCACTGTCTAGCAATCAGCCCCAGCATTTT. This codes for CASSLGALSSNQPQHF.

The chain joins TRBV5-4 to TRBJ1-5; 7 bases fit TRBD1. Trimming removed 4 bases from V and 3 bases from J; junction bases left unmatched: 4. CDR3 length: 14 residues. Germline CDR1 is SGHNT and CDR2 is YYREEE (reference sequence). CDR3 nucleotide sequence: TGTGCCAGCAGCCGTACAGGGGACAATCAGCCCCAGCATTTT. The encoded protein is CASSRTGDNQPQHF.

V gene TRBV19 combines with J gene TRBJ1-3; TRBD1 matches at 8 bases. Per germline, CDR1 LNHDA and CDR2 SQIVND (reference sequence). This CDR3 has 19 amino acids. Trimming at V came to 3 bases and at J to 7 bases, leaving 20 bases not matched to a gene. CDR3 loop: CASSIPPGVMDREWNTIYF. Here the CDR3 DNA reads TGTGCCAGTAGTATCCCGCCTGGCGTTATGGACAGGGAATGGAACACCATATATTTT.

This chain uses TRBV28 with TRBJ2-7; 8 bases agree with TRBD2. Germline V CDR1 and CDR2: MDHEN, SYDVKM. The V segment lost 4 bases and the J segment 6 bases; nucleotides outside the gene matches: 14. CDR3 length equals 16 residues. The CDR3 region has the DNA TGTGCCAGCAGTTCCGCGGGGGGCGCCTTACTCTCCGAGCAGTACTTC. Translation: CASSSAGGALLSEQYF.

The chain couples TRBV11-2 to TRBJ2-7; 7 bases agree with TRBD1. Germline values: CDR1 SGHAT, CDR2 FQNNGV. Unmatched junction bases numbered 14, after V lost 0 bases and J lost 0 bases. This CDR3 is 19 amino acids long. The CDR3 nucleotides are TGTGCCAGCAGCTTAGATCGTCCCCCCCAGACAGGGAGCTCCTACGAGCAGTACTTC. The encoded protein is CASSLDRPPQTGSSYEQYF.

This clone was detected only once. One end of the junction does not line up with germline, which may come from a read error. The chain carries TRBV5-1 and TRBJ2-1; the match to TRBD2 covers 9 bases. Looked up from germline, CDR1 is SGHRS and CDR2 is YFSETQ. CDR3 size: 15 residues. The CDR3 DNA reads TGCGCCAGCACCTTGTTAGCGGGGGCTGACAATGAGCAGTTCTTC. It codes for CASTLLAGADNEQFF.

This chain joins TRBV27 and TRBJ2-2, with a tentative D call TRBD1 (5 bases). The germline CDR1 and CDR2 sequences are MNHEY and SMNVEV (reference sequence). This CDR3 is built from 15 residues. V was pared by 5 bases and J by 3 bases, with 13 bases between. The CDR3 sequence: CASSVSQGYTGELFF. CDR3 nucleotide sequence: TGTGCCAGCAGTGTAAGCCAGGGCTACACCGGGGAGCTGTTTTTT.

This clone was detected only once. The V gene is TRBV7-3, the J gene TRBJ1-1, with D possibly TRBD1 on 6 matching bases. Trimming stripped 6 bases from V and 1 base from J, with 24 bases between. This CDR3 has 18 residues. The germline V gene has CDR1 SGHTA and CDR2 FQGTGA. The CDR3 loop is CASSHRIFRGPANTEAFF. The DNA for the CDR3 is TGTGCCAGCAGTCACAGAATATTCAGGGGACCTGCGAACACTGAAGCTTTCTTT.

The chain carries TRBV19 and TRBJ2-7; possibly TRBD1 for D (6 bases). This CDR3 has 11 amino acids. Trimming left V 5 bases short and J 10 bases short, with 12 bases between. CDR1 is LNHDA and CDR2 is SQIVND in the germline V gene (reference sequence). In DNA form, the CDR3 reads TGTGCCAGTAGTTTAGGGGGAGAACAGTACTTC. Amino acids: CASSLGGEQYF.

There are a few counts of this clone. The V and J genes are TRBV6-6 and TRBJ1-1, with D unresolved. The CDR3 extends over 15 amino acids. The germline V gene has CDR1 MNHNY and CDR2 SVGAGI (reference sequence). The V end was cut by 0 bases, the J end by 4 bases, with 12 bases between. The CDR3 nucleotides read TGTGCCAGCAGTTACTCGACTATCCCGGGCACTGAAGCTTTCTTT. As protein: CASSYSTIPGTEAFF.

The chain carries TRBV29-1 and TRBJ1-1; 9 bases are shared with TRBD1. The CDR3 consists of 14 residues. Losses at the gene ends were 4 bases for V and 4 bases for J; bases not matched to a gene: 7. CDR1 is SQVTM and CDR2 is ANQGSEA in the germline V gene. The CDR3 loop reads CSVGRTGVITEAFF. The DNA for the CDR3 is TGCAGCGTTGGCCGGACAGGGGTAATCACTGAAGCTTTCTTT.

This chain joins TRBV5-1 and TRBJ2-1; 9 nucleotides line up with TRBD2. This CDR3 comprises 16 residues. Germline CDR1 reads SGHRS; CDR2 reads YFSETQ. The trim removed 2 bases at V and 7 bases at J, leaving 10 bases unmatched. CDR3 amino acids: CASSFTGTSPSNEQFF. The CDR3 DNA follows: TGCGCCAGCAGCTTCACCGGGACTAGCCCTTCGAATGAGCAGTTCTTC.

The rearrangement links TRBV19 to TRBJ2-7; 10 nucleotides align to TRBD1. With V trimmed by 3 bases and J by 5 bases, 10 bases remained unmatched. Germline V gives CDR1 LNHDA, CDR2 SQIVND (reference sequence). This CDR3 comprises 16 residues. The CDR3 is CASSMASGTGAHEQYF. The CDR3, as DNA: TGTGCCAGTAGTATGGCATCCGGGACAGGGGCACACGAGCAGTACTTC.

This sequence joins TRBV5-5 and TRBJ1-3; D perhaps matches TRBD1 (6 bases). V was cut by 5 bases and J by 0 bases, with 18 bases left in between. CDR1 and CDR2 from the germline V gene are SGHKS and YYEKEE (reference sequence). This CDR3 has 17 amino acids. The DNA for the CDR3 is TGTGCCAGCAGAGCAGGGGCCCGTTTACCCTCTGGAAACACCATATATTTT. Translating it yields CASRAGARLPSGNTIYF. Using reference TRBV5-5 and TRBJ1-3 for the parts outside the CDR3, the full variable domain is DAGVTQSPTHLIKTRGQQVTLRCSPISGHKSVSWYQQVLGQGPQFIFQYYEKEERGRGNFPDRFSARQFPNYSSELNVNALLLGDSALYLCASRAGARLPSGNTIYFGEGSWLTVV.

The chain has TRBV2 and TRBJ1-1, with D possibly matching TRBD1 (5 bases). The V gene lost 4 bases and the J gene lost 3 bases, with 15 bases spanning the gap. The CDR3 sequence is 15 residues long. From germline, CDR1 is SNHLY and CDR2 FYNNEI. The CDR3 protein is CASSGPMAGYTEAFF. The DNA for the CDR3 is TGTGCCAGCAGTGGTCCCATGGCAGGGTACACTGAAGCTTTCTTT.

The V call is TRBV9, the J call TRBJ2-1; maybe TRBD2 (6 bases). Trimming took 4 bases from V and 5 from J, leaving 13 bases between them. Germline V gene sequence: CDR1 SGDLS, CDR2 YYNGEE. The CDR3 contains 14 residues. The CDR3 is CASSTPGLNNEQFF. The DNA for the CDR3 is TGTGCCAGCAGCACCCCGGGACTTAACAATGAGCAGTTCTTC.

This chain uses TRBV18 with TRBJ2-5; 9 bases align to TRBD1. This CDR3 comprises 13 residues. The germline V gene has CDR1 KGHSH and CDR2 LQKENI. Germline trimming cut 5 bases from V and 4 bases from J; bases unmatched to any gene: 2. CDR3 DNA sequence: TGTGCCAGCTCAGGGACAGGGAGAGAGACCCAGTACTTC. It encodes CASSGTGRETQYF. The whole variable domain, remainder taken from reference TRBV18 and TRBJ2-5, is NAGVMQNPRHLVRRRGQEARLRCSPMKGHSHVYWYRQLPEEGLKFMVYLQKENIIDESGMPKERFSAEFPKEGPSILRIQQVVRGDSAAYFCASSGTGRETQYFGPGTRLLVL.